This note documents a single TCR beta chain sequence. This record belongs to a study of blood T cell repertoires in COVID-19. Background on the study: COVID-19 samples collected from the United States, Italy and Spain covered acute and convalescent phases.

The CDR3 runs 15 residues. V lost 4 bases and J lost 6; bases outside the gene matches: 10. CDR1 is SGHRS and CDR2 is YFSETQ in the germline V gene. Per the study methods: Cell counts per sample came from amplifying reference gene primers. Produced via immunoSEQ multiplex PCR; TCRdb's table is partial and in-frame only. V, J and clone size derive from that table, while D and trimming were established from the DNA sequence. The sample lists about 410,000 clones, roughly 86% seen once, with about 1.8% in the top ten. The V call is TRBV5-1, the J call TRBJ1-1; 9 positions agree with TRBD1. This sequence was found in a woman aged 30 to 39 who had recovered from COVID-19. Material: PBMCs or T cells enriched from blood (not recorded which). CDR3 sequence: CASSEGTGWEPEAFF. CDR3 nucleotide sequence: TGCGCCAGCAGCGAGGGGACAGGGTGGGAACCTGAAGCTTTCTTT.